This TCR beta chain was sequenced in a study of cytomegalovirus exposure and HLA in healthy donors. Study at large: An earlier analysis found roughly 110 million unique TCR beta sequences from roughly 170 million T cells.

This CDR3 spans 14 amino acids. Germline CDR1 and CDR2: SQVTM and ANQGSEA. V dropped 7 bases and J dropped 3 bases, with 16 bases sitting between them. The PCR contained 60 Vbeta and 13 Jbeta primers. Assay: immunoSEQ multiplex PCR; the TCRdb copy retains only in-frame clones and omits some. The sample includes around 140,000 clones, 82% of them seen just once. Study-wide findings and caveats: Among TCR beta chains of equal frequency, HLA-associated ones were more clonally expanded in a later analysis. A later analysis linked a missense DCLRE1C variant to TCR beta V- and J-gene trimming. Certain sequence variants were highly shared and formed a cluster, and this cluster was likely a sequencing artifact.

This clone appeared a single time. As yet, its antigen is unknown. The sequence derives from a male donor in good health and CMV-seronegative. Sequenced sample: PBMCs. The chain employs TRBV29-1 and TRBJ1-3; maybe TRBD1 (6 bases). CDR3 bases: TGCAGCGCCCAGGGGCCCAATCTTGGAAACACCATATATTTT. As protein: CSAQGPNLGNTIYF.